This T cell receptor beta chain was captured by sequencing in a study of vaccination and CD4 T cells after COVID-19. Study-wide results and caveats: The cohort comprised relatively few convalescent patients, and no early post-infection timepoints were analyzed.

Sample time point: late sampling 161 to 241 days after vaccination in a few convalescent patients. The treatment here: approximately nine-day PBMC culture with coronavirus spike peptide pools or control peptides (ViraFEST assay). ViraFEST enlarged antigen-specific T cell populations with peptide pools and afterwards sequenced TCRs. The CDR3 runs to 17 residues. The germline V gene encodes CDR1 MNHNS and CDR2 SASEGT. About this clonotype: What it binds is unknown. The junction and the germline gene differ at one end; a read error may be behind it.

The Oncomine TCR Beta short-read assay was what sequenced the DNA obtained from cultured CD4+ T cells. One entry per CDR3 protein results from TCRdb running MiXCR on the PCR reads. In the table there are 23,000 or so distinct CDR3 sequences, 30% of which are singletons. The specimen comprised CD4+ T cells from blood, cultured in vitro, sampled about 7 months after SARS-CoV-2 vaccination. The gene calls are TRBV6-1 and TRBJ2-5; D remains unclear. This TCR came from a human donor who had recovered from COVID-19. CDR3 residues: CASSEVTHPALQETRYF. In nucleotides, the CDR3 is TGTGCCAGCAGTGAAGTAACACACCCTGCACTACAAGAGACCCGGTACTTC.